This TCR beta chain was recovered during a study of cytomegalovirus exposure and HLA in healthy donors. Study at large: Out of about 190 million T cells, an earlier analysis found over 100 million unique TCR beta sequences in total.

PCR used 60 Vbeta primers and 13 Jbeta primers. Method: immunoSEQ multiplex PCR; TCRdb's copy keeps in-frame clones and lacks some. The sample consists of around 130,000 clones, under 85% of them appearing once. CDR1 is MNHNY and CDR2 is SVGAGI in the germline V gene (reference sequence). The ends were cut back, 2 bases at V and 6 bases at J, with 13 bases in the middle. CDR3 length: 14 amino acids. Input material: PBMCs. This sequence joins TRBV6-6 and TRBJ1-1, with D hard to call. This sequence originates from a man between 18 and 35 years old in good health and CMV-seropositive. The CDR3, as DNA: TGTGCCAGCAGTTACGGGAGGACGGGCGCTGAAGCTTTCTTT. Translation: CASSYGRTGAEAFF.